This is a list of T cell receptor beta chains from one sample in a study of Graves' ophthalmopathy and Graves' hyperthyroidism. MiXCR was run by TCRdb on the multiplex PCR reads, yielding one entry per CDR3 protein. The data show 900,000 to 1,200,000 distinct CDR3 sequences, about 35% seen once. Sequencing was done on a sample of peripheral blood or thyroid tissue (not recorded which). The receptors shown here come from an adult man with Graves' hyperthyroidism. Each CDR3 is given with its conserved first and last residue. D genes are given only for firm matches. Size values are once, few and many counts, or a class for expanded clones, and some rows have none.

v_call	clone_size	d_call	j_call	cdr3_aa	cdr3_nt
TRBV6-5	many	NA	TRBJ2-5	CASSYHESSQETQYF	TGTGCCAGCAGTTACCATGAGTCCTCCCAAGAGACCCAGTACTTC
TRBV2	few	NA	TRBJ1-2	CASSARPESHGYTF	TGTGCCAGCAGTGCTCGGCCAGAAAGCCATGGCTACACCTTC
TRBV19	many	NA	TRBJ2-5	CASSIGPLQYF	TGTGCCAGTAGTATAGGTCCACTCCAGTACTTC
TRBV25-1	NA	NA	TRBJ2-3	CASAGVTTDTQYF	TGTGCCAGCGCAGGGGTCACCACAGATACGCAGTATTTT
TRBV20-1	many	TRBD1	TRBJ2-7	CSATSSGQGSYEQYF	TGCAGTGCTACATCATCGGGACAGGGCTCCTACGAGCAGTACTTC
TRBV7-2	many	NA	TRBJ1-2	CASSLAGGSRDGYTF	TGTGCCAGCAGCTTAGCCGGGGGCAGCCGCGATGGCTACACCTTC
TRBV15	many	TRBD2	TRBJ2-5	CATSRKIAGEETQYF	TGTGCCACCAGCAGAAAAATAGCGGGAGAAGAGACCCAGTACTTC
TRBV12-3/TRBV12-4	NA	NA	TRBJ1-1	CASRTGRGVAEAFF	TGTGCCAGCAGGACGGGCAGAGGAGTCGCTGAAGCTTTCTTT
TRBV7-9	NA	NA	TRBJ1-2	CASSPPGHRFGYTF	TGTGCCAGCAGCCCGCCGGGACATCGGTTTGGCTACACCTTC
TRBV7-9	few	NA	TRBJ1-2	CASSPGGSAYGYTF	TGTGCCAGCAGTCCGGGGGGCAGCGCCTATGGCTACACCTTC
TRBV7-6	few	NA	TRBJ1-1	CASSLDRGGIRNEAFF	TGTGCCAGCAGCTTAGATCGGGGAGGGATTAGAAATGAAGCTTTCTTT
TRBV4-3	NA	NA	TRBJ1-4	CASSQDGSLNEKLFF	TGCGCCAGCAGCCAAGACGGGTCCCTCAATGAAAAACTGTTTTTT
TRBV4-3	many	NA	TRBJ1-6	CASSQAARERNSPLHF	TGCGCCAGCAGCCAAGCGGCCCGAGAGAGAAATTCACCCCTCCACTTT
TRBV29-1	few	TRBD2	TRBJ2-7	CSVVLAGSEEQYF	TGCAGCGTTGTGCTAGCGGGATCGGAAGAGCAGTACTTC
TRBV4-1	NA	NA	TRBJ1-5	CASSQDDGFYQPQHF	TGCGCCAGCAGCCAAGATGACGGGTTCTATCAGCCCCAGCATTTT